The 32 T cell receptor beta chains in this list originate from one sample, sequenced in a study of shared clonotypes between healthy human individuals. Only in-frame clones appear in the TCRdb table, and some are missing; sequencing was by immunoSEQ multiplex PCR. Here the sample spans over a million clones, 96% being singletons. The sequenced material came from naive CD4+ T cells sorted from blood. Sample subset: CD45RA+ positively selected. These receptors were collected from a man under 40 in good health.

J is TRBJ2-2 and V is TRBV9, with TRBD2 identical over 8 bases. Germline CDR1 SGDLS, CDR2 YYNGEE. CDR3 length: 16 amino acids. V was pared by 0 bases and J by 5 bases, with 6 bases of the junction left unmatched. The chain's CDR3 is CASSVDPGGPTGELFF. The CDR3 bases are TGTGCCAGCAGCGTAGATCCGGGAGGGCCGACCGGGGAGCTGTTTTTT.

V usage is TRBV5-1 and J usage is TRBJ2-7, with D possibly TRBD1 on 5 matching bases. CDR1 and CDR2 (germline): SGHRS, YFSETQ. This CDR3 is built from 13 residues. Trimming shortened V by 4 bases and J by 2 bases, and 10 bases separated the two germline ends. CDR3 sequence: CASSVQETYEQYF. In nucleotides, the CDR3 is TGCGCCAGCAGCGTACAGGAGACCTACGAGCAGTACTTC.

The gene calls are TRBV6-4 and TRBJ2-1; 13 bases line up with TRBD2. Germline CDR1 is MRHNA and CDR2 is SNTAGT. V lost 2 bases and J lost 9; bases outside the gene matches: 10. The CDR3 extends over 17 amino acids. The CDR3 region has the DNA TGTGCCAGCAGTGACGTTTTTGGACTAGCGGGAGTAGGTGAGCAGTTCTTC. This translates into CASSDVFGLAGVGEQFF.

V and J are TRBV5-1 and TRBJ1-4; D is unresolved. The length of the CDR3 is 15 residues. Between the trimmed V and J ends, which lost 0 bases and 5 bases, there was a span of 11 bases. Germline assignment: CDR1 SGHRS and CDR2 YFSETQ. The DNA of the CDR3 is TGCGCCAGCAGCTTGGCGGGCAGCCAAAATGAAAAACTGTTTTTT. Protein: CASSLAGSQNEKLFF.

As regards this clone: This sample includes further DNA sequences coding for the same CDR3. This chain's CDR3 is CASSSQGTDTQYF. CDR3 bases: TGTGCCAGCAGCTCTCAGGGCACAGATACGCAGTATTTT. V is TRBV7-6 and J is TRBJ2-3, with D hard to call. Trimming took 4 bases from V and 1 from J, leaving 6 bases between them. Germline lookup yields CDR1 SGHVS and CDR2 FNYEAQ. The CDR3 consists of 13 residues.

This chain joins TRBV7-2 and TRBJ1-4; weak D call: TRBD1 (6 bases). CDR1 is SGHTA, CDR2 FQGNSA, per germline. This CDR3 has 15 amino acids. The ends were cut back, 4 bases at V and 5 bases at J, with 14 bases in the middle. Here the CDR3 reads CASSSQGGFNEKLFF. The CDR3 coding sequence is TGTGCCAGCAGCTCACAGGGAGGTTTCAATGAAAAACTGTTTTTT.

The chain combines TRBV28 with TRBJ1-1; D gene ambiguous. V dropped 8 bases and J dropped 3 bases, with 10 bases sitting between them. The CDR3 is 12 amino acids. Germline-derived CDR1 and CDR2 are MDHEN and SYDVKM. CDR3 sequence (DNA): TGTGCCAGCTATGGGATAGACACTGAAGCTTTCTTT. It specifies CASYGIDTEAFF.

V gene TRBV5-1 combines with J gene TRBJ2-2, with 16 bases that match TRBD2. The germline CDR1 and CDR2 sequences are SGHRS and YFSETQ. V was clipped by 4 bases and J by 7 bases; unmatched bases: 4. The CDR3 is made up of 16 amino acids. DNA of the CDR3: TGCGCCAGCAGCCCGGGACTAGCGGGAGGGAACGGGGAGCTGTTTTTT. Translating it yields CASSPGLAGGNGELFF.

The CDR3 loop is CASSLDWSSGIGTGELFF. The CDR3 bases are TGTGCCAGCAGCTTAGATTGGTCTAGCGGGATTGGTACCGGGGAGCTGTTTTTT. This chain links TRBV11-2 with TRBJ2-2; 9 bases are a match to TRBD2. The CDR3 consists of 18 residues. With V trimmed by 0 bases and J by 5 bases, 10 bases remained unmatched. Germline CDR1 and CDR2: SGHAT and FQNNGV.

This chain joins TRBV7-3 and TRBJ2-3, with D perhaps being TRBD1 or TRBD2 (7 bases each). Germline V gene data show CDR1 as SGHTA and CDR2 as FQGTGA. This CDR3 spans 18 amino acids. Trimming cost V 0 bases and J 2 bases, with 18 bases left between them. The CDR3 DNA sequence: TGTGCCAGCAGCTTAACGGGCCCGGGGGGACAGCTCACAGATACGCAGTATTTT. This encodes CASSLTGPGGQLTDTQYF.

The chain recombines TRBV28 with TRBJ2-1, with 7 bases that match TRBD2. Germline loops: CDR1 MDHEN, CDR2 SYDVKM. V lost 6 bases to trimming and J lost 6 bases; unmatched junction nucleotides: 11. The CDR3 runs 15 residues. As DNA, the CDR3 is TGTGCCAGCAGCTCCGGGGGAGGGGTGGGCAATGAGCAGTTCTTC. It encodes CASSSGGGVGNEQFF.

This chain joins TRBV5-4 and TRBJ1-1; D might be TRBD1 (5 bases). CDR3 length equals 13 residues. V dropped 4 bases and J dropped 7 bases, with 14 bases sitting between them. Germline loops: CDR1 SGHNT, CDR2 YYREEE (reference sequence). The CDR3: CASSLPGRYEAFF. DNA for the CDR3: TGTGCCAGCAGCCTTCCAGGGCGCTATGAAGCTTTCTTT.

The V and J genes are TRBV4-3 and TRBJ2-2, with D maybe TRBD1 (5 bases). Germline-derived CDR1 and CDR2 are LGHNA and YSLEER. The CDR3 has 12 amino acids. V was shortened by 5 bases and J by 6 bases, with 7 bases between the two germline ends. CDR3 DNA sequence: TGCGCCAGCAGCATAGGGGCCGGGGAGCTGTTTTTT. Translation: CASSIGAGELFF.

This clone has only one observation. The chain is built from TRBV9 and TRBJ1-4, with a weak D call TRBD1 (6 bases). V lost 4 bases to trimming and J lost 3 bases, with 10 bases between them. Germline lookup yields CDR1 SGDLS and CDR2 YYNGEE. This CDR3 has 14 amino acids. CDR3 loop: CASSTGQSNEKLFF. The CDR3 bases are TGTGCCAGCAGCACCGGACAGTCTAATGAAAAACTGTTTTTT.

The count of this clone is one. The chain uses TRBV6-6 and TRBJ1-1; a weak D match, TRBD1 (5 bases). Trimming stripped 7 bases from V and 4 bases from J, with 22 bases between. The CDR3 sequence is 16 residues long. Germline CDR1 MNHNY, CDR2 SVGAGI (reference sequence). The CDR3 here is CASTLPPRGGGTEAFF. The CDR3 DNA reads TGTGCCAGCACCCTCCCCCCCCGGGGCGGGGGCACTGAAGCTTTCTTT.

The chain carries TRBV18 and TRBJ1-4; D call uncertain. V gave up 0 bases and J gave up 8 bases, with 7 bases separating them. CDR1 and CDR2 (germline): KGHSH, LQKENI. The CDR3 runs 13 residues. The CDR3 DNA is TGTGCCAGCTCACCACCGTCGGCGGAAAAACTGTTTTTT. Protein sequence: CASSPPSAEKLFF.

The rearrangement joins TRBV18 to TRBJ2-3; 11 bases fit TRBD2. Germline V gene sequence: CDR1 KGHSH, CDR2 LQKENI. This CDR3 is built from 19 residues. With V trimmed by 5 bases and J by 0 bases, 13 bases remained unmatched. In DNA, the CDR3 is TGTGCCAGCTCAGTACTCGGGACTAGCGGTGCGTCTAGCACAGATACGCAGTATTTT. It codes for CASSVLGTSGASSTDTQYF.

This chain connects TRBV7-6 to TRBJ2-1, with TRBD2 as a possible D gene (6 bases). Germline V gene data show CDR1 as SGHVS and CDR2 as FNYEAQ. The CDR3 has 16 amino acids. The ends were cut back, 5 bases at V and 6 bases at J, with 20 bases in the middle. CDR3 residues: CASSQFPGIGGNEQFF. As DNA, the CDR3 is TGTGCCAGCAGCCAATTTCCGGGAATCGGGGGCAATGAGCAGTTCTTC.

Comments on this clone: Other nucleotide sequences from this sample produce the same CDR3. This sequence joins TRBV6-1 and TRBJ1-5; no clear D gene. In germline, CDR1 is MNHNS, CDR2 SASEGT. Trimming cost V 5 bases and J 0 bases, with 8 bases left between them. CDR3 size: 14 residues. The CDR3: CASSTENSNQPQHF. CDR3 coding DNA: TGTGCCAGCAGTACAGAAAATAGCAATCAGCCCCAGCATTTT.

CDR3 coding DNA: TGTGCCAGCTCACCACCGCCCTTGTACAATGAGCAGTTCTTC. This translates into CASSPPPLYNEQFF. V is TRBV18 and J is TRBJ2-1; D unresolved. The germline gives CDR1 KGHSH, CDR2 LQKENI. Trimming took off 0 bases at V and 4 bases at J, with 7 bases between the two ends. This CDR3 spans 14 amino acids.

In the case of this clone: Other DNA sequences in this specimen translate into the identical CDR3. J is TRBJ2-5 and V is TRBV5-4, with unresolved D. The CDR3 runs to 13 residues. V lost 3 bases and J 2 bases, leaving 8 bases between the germline ends. Germline V lookup: CDR1 SGHNT, CDR2 YYREEE (reference sequence). CDR3 nucleotides: TGTGCCAGCAGCTCCCGACAACAAGAGACCCAGTACTTC. Its protein product is CASSSRQQETQYF.

The chain joins TRBV28 to TRBJ1-5, with D possibly TRBD1 on 6 matching bases. Per the germline V gene, CDR1 is MDHEN and CDR2 is SYDVKM. The CDR3 has 14 amino acids. V lost 6 bases and J lost 7, with 16 bases in between. The CDR3 sequence: CASSSQGGGQPQHF. Written as DNA, the CDR3 is TGTGCCAGCAGCTCCCAAGGGGGGGGCCAGCCCCAGCATTTT. Using reference TRBV28 and TRBJ1-5 for the parts outside the CDR3, the full variable domain is DVKVTQSSRYLVKRTGEKVFLECVQDMDHENMFWYRQDPGLGLRLIYFSYDVKMKEKGDIPEGYSVSREKKERFSLILESASTNQTSMYLCASSSQGGGQPQHFGDGTRLSIL.

The chain combines TRBV10-3 with TRBJ1-1, with 7 bases aligning to TRBD1. Unmatched junction bases numbered 15, after V lost 7 bases and J lost 1 base. Germline V gene sequence: CDR1 ENHRY, CDR2 SYGVKD. This CDR3 region has 17 residues. CDR3 loop: CAITRERQGKGNTEAFF. CDR3 DNA: TGTGCCATCACAAGGGAGCGACAGGGTAAGGGGAACACTGAAGCTTTCTTT.

V gene TRBV7-9 combines with J gene TRBJ2-1; D possibly corresponds to TRBD1 (5 bases). Trimming pared 5 bases from V and 4 bases from J, leaving 15 bases between. The CDR3 is 15 amino acids. The germline CDR1 and CDR2 sequences are SEHNR and FQNEAQ (reference sequence). CDR3 sequence (DNA): TGTGCCAGCAGCCTAGGACAACTGAATTACAATGAGCAGTTCTTC. Amino acids: CASSLGQLNYNEQFF.

This clone was observed once. This chain joins TRBV6-5 and TRBJ2-7; 8 bases are a match to TRBD1. The V gene's germline CDR1 is MNHEY and CDR2 SVGAGI. The CDR3 consists of 14 residues. The junction had 9 bases not matched to a gene; V was cut back by 6 bases and J by 5 bases. The CDR3: CASRRQGTPHEQYF. The DNA for the CDR3 is TGTGCCAGCAGGAGACAGGGGACCCCCCACGAGCAGTACTTC.

This sequence joins TRBV5-1 and TRBJ1-3; D gene uncertain. Trimming took 3 bases from V and 3 from J, leaving 10 bases between them. Per germline, CDR1 SGHRS and CDR2 YFSETQ. This CDR3 has 14 residues. The CDR3, as DNA: TGCGCCAGCAGCTCTGACATCAATGGAAACACCATATATTTT. Its protein product is CASSSDINGNTIYF.

The CDR3: CASKGTRRSTQYF. The CDR3 nucleotides read TGTGCCAGTAAGGGGACCAGGAGATCCACCCAGTACTTC. The chain joins TRBV19 to TRBJ2-5, with D perhaps being TRBD1 or TRBD2 (5 bases each). The CDR3 has 13 residues. The V end lost 7 bases, the J end lost 8 bases, and 17 bases lay between the germline ends. Germline CDR1 LNHDA, CDR2 SQIVND (reference sequence).

The chain uses TRBV6-4 and TRBJ2-2; TRBD1 agrees at 7 bases. Per germline, CDR1 MRHNA and CDR2 SNTAGT. Trimming removed 5 bases from V and 1 base from J; junction bases left unmatched: 4. The CDR3 sequence is 15 residues long. CDR3 amino acids: CASSKGAWNTGELFF. CDR3 sequence (DNA): TGTGCCAGCAGTAAGGGGGCCTGGAACACCGGGGAGCTGTTTTTT.

J is TRBJ2-2 and V is TRBV2; no clear D gene. This CDR3 has 15 residues. Germline V CDR1 and CDR2: SNHLY, FYNNEI. Trimming cost V 2 bases and J 7 bases, with 14 bases left between them. The CDR3 region has the DNA TGTGCCAGCAGTGAACAACCTCCTGAAGTCGGGGAGCTGTTTTTT. Amino acids: CASSEQPPEVGELFF.

This clone was picked up one time. The chain recombines TRBV4-3 with TRBJ2-7; TRBD2 agrees at 8 bases. V shed 2 bases and J 3 bases; nucleotides not matched to a gene: 6. Germline V gene lookup returns CDR1 LGHNA and CDR2 YSLEER. This CDR3 comprises 15 residues. The CDR3 DNA reads TGCGCCAGCAGCCAATTACCGGGACTAGGCTACGAGCAGTACTTC. This codes for CASSQLPGLGYEQYF.

The chain is built from TRBV5-4 and TRBJ2-7; 10 bases map to TRBD1. The V and J ends lost 4 bases and 2 bases, in that order; junction bases with no gene match: 6. This CDR3 is built from 15 residues. The V gene's germline CDR1 is SGHNT and CDR2 YYREEE (reference sequence). The CDR3 sequence: CASSGRDRGAYEQYF. CDR3 bases: TGTGCCAGCAGCGGCCGGGACAGGGGTGCCTACGAGCAGTACTTC.

The rearrangement uses TRBV27 and TRBJ2-5; D call uncertain. V lost 1 base and J 2 bases, leaving 17 bases between the germline ends. CDR1 is MNHEY, CDR2 SMNVEV, per germline (reference sequence). This CDR3 comprises 17 residues. CDR3 nucleotides: TGTGCCAGCAGTTTATGGACCCCCGGGCCCCTACAAGAGACCCAGTACTTC. As protein: CASSLWTPGPLQETQYF.